This record concerns one TCR beta chain sequence. Its target is not known. Per germline, CDR1 SGHNT and CDR2 YYREEE (reference sequence). V lost 2 bases to trimming and J lost 2 bases; unmatched junction nucleotides: 7. CDR3 length equals 16 residues. The record originates from a study of cytomegalovirus exposure and HLA in healthy donors. Study background: Out of 180 million or so T cells, an earlier analysis found around 120 million unique TCR beta sequences in total.

The study ran its PCR with 60 Vbeta and 13 Jbeta primers. Generated by immunoSEQ multiplex PCR, the TCRdb table keeps only in-frame clones and is missing some. The sample shows some 200,000 clones, around 83% of them seen only once. General observations from the study: The listing of roughly 160 TCR beta chains classed them as cytomegalovirus-associated. TRBV6-2, TRBV6-3 and some other V segments were unresolvable in 87-base-pair reads. For most TCR beta V segments, an earlier analysis put the productive rate at about 90% or about 30% of the time.

The sequenced sample was PBMCs. The origin of this receptor is a girl aged 10 to 17 in good health and CMV-seronegative. This sequence joins TRBV5-4 and TRBJ2-4; 7 bases line up with TRBD1. The CDR3 loop is CASSFPTGNSKNIQYF. The CDR3 DNA follows: TGTGCCAGCAGCTTCCCGACAGGGAATTCCAAAAACATTCAGTACTTC.